Below are 21 T cell receptor beta chains sequenced from a single sample in a study of cytomegalovirus exposure and HLA in healthy donors. TCRdb's copy holds only in-frame clones and misses some; the assay was immunoSEQ multiplex PCR. The sample records around 200,000 clones, around 82% being singletons. Input material: PBMCs. These receptors were taken from a woman between 18 and 29 years old in good health and CMV-seropositive.

The J gene is TRBJ2-7, the V gene TRBV13, with 12 bases matching TRBD2. The CDR3 sequence is 15 residues long. Unmatched junction bases numbered 6, after V lost 5 bases and J lost 4 bases. Per germline, CDR1 PRHDT and CDR2 FYEKMQ (reference sequence). CDR3 sequence (DNA): TGTGCCAGCAGCGAAACTAGCGGGGGGTATTACGAGCAGTACTTC. This translates into CASSETSGGYYEQYF.

The chain links TRBV4-2 to TRBJ1-5, with 8 bases matching TRBD1. The CDR3 runs 16 residues. The J segment lost 0 bases and the V segment lost 4 bases, leaving 5 bases of the junction unmatched. Looked up from germline, CDR1 is LGHNA and CDR2 is YNFKEQ. The DNA for the CDR3 is TGTGCCAGCAGCCCCGGGACAGGCGATAGCAATCAGCCCCAGCATTTT. This encodes CASSPGTGDSNQPQHF.

J is TRBJ2-7 and V is TRBV6-1, with D hard to call. The CDR3 contains 14 residues. V was cut by 5 bases and J by 2 bases, with 13 bases left in between. Germline V gene data show CDR1 as MNHNS and CDR2 as SASEGT. Here the CDR3 DNA reads TGTGCCAGCAGTAGCTTAACTACCCCCTACGAGCAGTACTTC. Its protein product is CASSSLTTPYEQYF.

The chain joins TRBV13 to TRBJ2-3; D may be TRBD1 (5 bases). The CDR3 runs to 12 residues. Trimming shortened V by 5 bases and J by 4 bases, and 7 bases separated the two germline ends. CDR1 and CDR2 (germline): PRHDT, FYEKMQ (reference sequence). The CDR3 nucleotides read TGTGCCAGCAGCCAAGGGGCAGATACGCAGTATTTT. Protein sequence: CASSQGADTQYF.

The chain joins TRBV2 to TRBJ2-1, with 7 bases matching TRBD2. CDR3 size: 13 residues. After removal of 4 bases from V and 9 bases from J, the junction contained 6 bases not matched to a gene. Germline CDR1 SNHLY, CDR2 FYNNEI. CDR3 protein: CASSGPGLSEQFF. DNA for the CDR3: TGTGCCAGCAGTGGACCGGGACTATCTGAGCAGTTCTTC.

The chain carries TRBV19 and TRBJ2-3, with no clear D. CDR1 is LNHDA and CDR2 is SQIVND in the germline V gene (reference sequence). The CDR3 is 13 amino acids. Trimming took 3 bases from V and 4 from J, leaving 8 bases between them. The CDR3 sequence: CASSIGDSDTQYF. In nucleotides, the CDR3 is TGTGCCAGTAGTATCGGAGATTCAGATACGCAGTATTTT. The full variable domain, rest sourced from reference TRBV19 and TRBJ2-3, is DGGITQSPKYLFRKEGQNVTLSCEQNLNHDAMYWYRQDPGQGLRLIYYSQIVNDFQKGDIAEGYSVSREKKESFPLTVTSAQKNPTAFYLCASSIGDSDTQYFGPGTRLTVL.

This clone was counted a few times. The V gene is TRBV7-7, the J gene TRBJ2-2; no clear D. The V and J ends lost 5 bases and 0 bases respectively, with 10 bases between them. Germline CDR1 and CDR2: SSHAT and FNYEAQ (reference sequence). The CDR3 has 15 amino acids. CDR3 DNA sequence: TGTGCCAGCAGCGCCAAAGCGTCGAACACCGGGGAGCTGTTTTTT. Its protein is CASSAKASNTGELFF.

This clone was observed a handful of times. This chain joins TRBV19 and TRBJ2-7, with a tentative D call TRBD1 (6 bases). The V and J ends lost 2 bases and 2 bases respectively, with 13 bases between them. Germline lookup yields CDR1 LNHDA and CDR2 SQIVND (reference sequence). The CDR3 extends over 15 amino acids. CDR3 loop: CASSINPDRTYEQYF. DNA of the CDR3: TGTGCCAGTAGTATAAACCCCGACAGGACCTACGAGCAGTACTTC. Full variable domain (missing parts from reference TRBV19 and TRBJ2-7): DGGITQSPKYLFRKEGQNVTLSCEQNLNHDAMYWYRQDPGQGLRLIYYSQIVNDFQKGDIAEGYSVSREKKESFPLTVTSAQKNPTAFYLCASSINPDRTYEQYFGPGTRLTVT.

In this sample, this clone turned up many times. This rearrangement joins TRBV2 to TRBJ2-5, with a weak D call TRBD2 (6 bases). The CDR3 is 13 amino acids. CDR1 is SNHLY and CDR2 is FYNNEI in the germline V gene. V was cut by 8 bases and J by 9 bases, with 19 bases left in between. CDR3 sequence reads: CASGGVGGPAQYF. In DNA, the CDR3 is TGTGCCAGCGGAGGGGTGGGCGGGCCGGCCCAGTACTTC.

The V gene is TRBV5-8, the J gene TRBJ2-7; 7 bases match TRBD2. V shed 0 bases and J 4 bases; nucleotides not matched to a gene: 4. The germline CDR1 and CDR2 sequences are SGHTS and YDEGEE. The CDR3 extends over 14 amino acids. This chain's CDR3 is CASSLAPGGYEQYF. The CDR3 DNA reads as TGTGCCAGCAGCTTGGCCCCCGGGGGGTACGAGCAGTACTTC.

The chain carries TRBV18 and TRBJ1-1; D not resolved. CDR1 and CDR2 (germline): KGHSH, LQKENI. Trimming left V 3 bases short and J 0 bases short, with 11 bases between. The CDR3 loop spans 15 amino acids. CDR3 residues: CASSPERVMNTEAFF. The CDR3 DNA reads TGTGCCAGCTCACCGGAACGGGTCATGAACACTGAAGCTTTCTTT.

The V gene is TRBV5-5, the J gene TRBJ1-2; D is undetermined. V lost 4 bases and J lost 8, with 27 bases in between. The CDR3 totals 17 residues. Per germline, CDR1 SGHKS and CDR2 YYEKEE (reference sequence). The CDR3 sequence is CASSRSLLSPPTEGYTF. The CDR3 region has the DNA TGTGCCAGCAGCCGGTCTCTCTTGTCGCCGCCAACGGAGGGCTACACCTTC.

This chain links TRBV2 with TRBJ1-5, with 10 bases matching TRBD1. Germline CDR1 and CDR2: SNHLY and FYNNEI. The CDR3 contains 15 residues. V lost 6 bases to trimming and J lost 5 bases; unmatched junction nucleotides: 7. This CDR3 is CASRLTGGDDQPQHF. The DNA for the CDR3 is TGTGCCAGCAGGCTGACAGGGGGCGACGATCAGCCCCAGCATTTT.

The chain couples TRBV9 to TRBJ2-7, with TRBD2 matching 7 bases. The V and J ends lost 0 bases and 3 bases, in that order; junction bases with no gene match: 9. Per germline, CDR1 SGDLS and CDR2 YYNGEE. The CDR3 extends over 16 amino acids. The CDR3 bases are TGTGCCAGCAGCGTAGCTGGTTCTAGCGGTCTCTACGAGCAGTACTTC. Amino acids: CASSVAGSSGLYEQYF.

The V and J genes are TRBV18 and TRBJ2-5; tentatively, D is TRBD1 (5 bases). Germline loops: CDR1 KGHSH, CDR2 LQKENI. CDR3 size: 14 residues. V lost 3 bases to trimming and J lost 1 base, with 9 bases between them. The CDR3 sequence: CASSPPGAQETQYF. CDR3 DNA: TGTGCCAGCTCACCCCCTGGGGCCCAAGAGACCCAGTACTTC.

CDR3 residues: CASSSTGLNSPLHF. The CDR3 region has the DNA TGTGCCAGCAGTTCGACAGGCCTTAATTCACCCCTCCACTTT. The chain combines TRBV28 with TRBJ1-6, with D perhaps TRBD1 (6 bases). With 4 bases removed from V and 6 bases from J, the gap between germline ends came to 10 bases. There are 14 residues in the CDR3. Germline assignment: CDR1 MDHEN and CDR2 SYDVKM.

V and J are TRBV6-1 and TRBJ1-3, with no clear D. The germline V gene has CDR1 MNHNS and CDR2 SASEGT. This CDR3 region has 14 residues. V shed 3 bases and J shed 4 bases, with 10 bases lying between them. This CDR3 reads CASSERELGNTIYF. CDR3 bases: TGTGCCAGCAGTGAGCGCGAATTAGGAAACACCATATATTTT.

The chain has TRBV19 and TRBJ2-1; possible D gene TRBD2, 7 bases. This CDR3 is built from 13 residues. Per the germline V gene, CDR1 is LNHDA and CDR2 is SQIVND (reference sequence). Trimming removed 10 bases at V and 5 bases at J, with 15 bases between. In nucleotides, the CDR3 is TGTGCCATCAAGGCGGGGGCAAACAATGAGCAGTTCTTC. It specifies CAIKAGANNEQFF.

The chain joins TRBV5-6 to TRBJ1-5; D may be TRBD1 (6 bases). The CDR3 contains 17 residues. CDR1 and CDR2 (germline): SGHDT, YYEEEE. The germline V and J ends were trimmed by 3 bases and 4 bases, with 20 bases remaining between them. CDR3 nucleotide sequence: TGTGCCAGCAGCTCCCGTCTTTCTGGGACAACAAATCAGCCCCAGCATTTT. Its translation: CASSSRLSGTTNQPQHF. Complete variable domain (other parts from reference TRBV5-6 and TRBJ1-5): DAGVTQSPTHLIKTRGQQVTLRCSPKSGHDTVSWYQQALGQGPQFIFQYYEEEERQRGNFPDRFSGHQFPNYSSELNVNALLLGDSALYLCASSSRLSGTTNQPQHFGDGTRLSIL.

This sequence joins TRBV25-1 and TRBJ1-3, with a weak D call TRBD1 (5 bases). The CDR3 spans 13 residues. V lost 8 bases and J 4 bases, leaving 12 bases between the germline ends. Germline CDR1 MGHDK, CDR2 SYGVNS. CDR3: CASFDRGGNTIYF. The CDR3 DNA follows: TGTGCCAGCTTCGATAGGGGAGGAAACACCATATATTTT. The entire variable domain, with the rest obtained from reference TRBV25-1 and TRBJ1-3, is as follows: EADIYQTPRYLVIGTGKKITLECSQTMGHDKMYWYQQDPGMELHLIHYSYGVNSTEKGDLSSESTVSRIRTEHFPLTLESARPSHTSQYLCASFDRGGNTIYFGEGSWLTVV.

Note on this clone: In the same sample, other DNA sequences code for this CDR3. V gene TRBV6-5 combines with J gene TRBJ2-7; D might be TRBD1 (5 bases). CDR3 length equals 13 residues. Germline V lookup: CDR1 MNHEY, CDR2 SVGAGI. V was cut by 6 bases and J by 2 bases, with 11 bases left in between. The CDR3 bases are TGTGCCAGCAGCCTCGGACAAACCTACGAGCAGTACTTC. It specifies CASSLGQTYEQYF.